This T cell receptor (beta chain) was obtained from a study of blood T cell repertoires in COVID-19. Study information: Donors in the United States, Italy and Spain gave samples during acute or convalescent COVID-19.

This clone was observed once. This sample includes further DNA sequences coding for the same CDR3. The CDR3 is made up of 11 amino acids. V was shortened by 6 bases and J by 5 bases, with 10 bases between the two germline ends. Germline CDR1 DFQATT, CDR2 SNEGSKA (reference sequence). Per the original data handling: By means of reference gene primer amplification, nucleated cell counts were estimated. Method: immunoSEQ multiplex PCR; TCRdb's copy keeps in-frame clones and lacks some. Clone size and V and J calls were adopted from that table, with D and trimming inferred from the DNA. The sample holds some 170,000 clones; approximately 90% are singletons and the top ten take more than 1.5%.

The specimen was peripheral blood. The chain has TRBV20-1 and TRBJ2-5, with D perhaps TRBD1 (6 bases). This sequence originates from a woman between 50 and 59 years old with acute or convalescent COVID-19. The CDR3 reads CSAQGTETQYF. The CDR3 DNA follows: TGCAGTGCGCAGGGGACGGAGACCCAGTACTTC.